Below, 13 T cell receptor beta chains from the same sample are listed, as sequenced in a study of cytomegalovirus exposure and HLA in healthy donors. The PCR ran on 60 Vbeta and 13 Jbeta primers. Repertoires were generated with immunoSEQ multiplex PCR, while TCRdb's copy carries only in-frame clones and drops some. The profile shows some 200,000 clones, 82% of them singletons. The sample comprised PBMCs. Source of these receptors: a woman between 18 and 30 years old in good health and CMV-seronegative.

This chain uses TRBV9 with TRBJ1-3; D might be TRBD1 (6 bases). V was cut by 4 bases and J by 0 bases, with 20 bases left in between. The CDR3 consists of 18 residues. The germline V gene encodes CDR1 SGDLS and CDR2 YYNGEE. CDR3 nucleotides: TGTGCCAGCAGCCCAGGGGATTGGAGAGCGCTCTCTGGAAACACCATATATTTT. Translation gives CASSPGDWRALSGNTIYF.

The genes are TRBV5-6 and TRBJ1-5; D ambiguous. V lost 0 bases to trimming and J lost 4 bases, with 11 bases between them. The length of the CDR3 is 15 residues. CDR1 SGHDT and CDR2 YYEEEE come from the germline V gene. This CDR3 is CASSLGQGKNQPQHF. The CDR3 bases are TGTGCCAGCAGCTTGGGACAAGGCAAAAATCAGCCCCAGCATTTT.

In this sample, this clone turned up once. Here the CDR3 reads CASRLLAGGPDEQFF. The CDR3 coding sequence is TGTGCCAGCAGGTTACTAGCGGGGGGGCCAGATGAGCAGTTCTTC. V is TRBV11-2 and J is TRBJ2-1, with 13 bases lining up with TRBD2. The CDR3 extends over 15 amino acids. Germline values: CDR1 SGHAT, CDR2 FQNNGV. Trimming cost V 6 bases and J 8 bases; bases outside gene matches: 7.

The J gene is TRBJ2-7, the V gene TRBV5-1; no definite D call. This CDR3 comprises 14 residues. The V gene lost 0 bases and the J gene lost 2 bases, with 9 bases spanning the gap. From germline, CDR1 is SGHRS and CDR2 YFSETQ. The CDR3 coding sequence is TGCGCCAGCAGCTTGGGGGCGACCGCCTACGAGCAGTACTTC. This gives the protein CASSLGATAYEQYF.

This chain connects TRBV6-5 to TRBJ1-2, with TRBD1 matching over 7 bases. Germline V gives CDR1 MNHEY, CDR2 SVGAGI. The CDR3 spans 14 residues. V lost 5 bases, J lost 2 bases, and 5 bases stayed unmatched. Here the CDR3 DNA reads TGTGCCAGCAGTGGTCAACAGGGGAACTATGGCTACACCTTC. It encodes CASSGQQGNYGYTF.

The V and J genes are TRBV5-5 and TRBJ2-3, with 12 bases fitting TRBD2. Germline trimming cut 0 bases from V and 6 bases from J; bases unmatched to any gene: 2. The CDR3 runs to 15 residues. CDR1 and CDR2 from the germline V gene are SGHKS and YYEKEE (reference sequence). CDR3 residues: CASSLGLAGVDTQYF. The DNA for the CDR3 is TGTGCCAGCAGCTTGGGACTAGCGGGAGTGGATACGCAGTATTTT.

This clone showed up just a few times. The CDR3 sequence is CASSIQVNTEAFF. For the CDR3, the DNA is TGTGCCAGCAGCATTCAGGTAAACACTGAAGCTTTCTTT. The chain employs TRBV27 and TRBJ1-1; unclear D gene. The CDR3 contains 13 residues. Between the trimmed V and J ends, which lost 6 bases and 2 bases, there was a span of 10 bases. Per germline, CDR1 MNHEY and CDR2 SMNVEV (reference sequence).

The chain links TRBV30 to TRBJ2-3, with a tentative D call TRBD2 (6 bases). The CDR3 has 14 amino acids. Trimming shortened V by 5 bases and J by 0 bases, and 12 bases separated the two germline ends. Looked up from germline, CDR1 is GTSNPN and CDR2 is SVGIG (reference sequence). DNA of the CDR3: TGTGCCTGGGCCCTAGCGCCCAGCACAGATACGCAGTATTTT. It translates to CAWALAPSTDTQYF.

The V call is TRBV6-1, the J call TRBJ1-4, with D possibly matching TRBD1 (6 bases). Per germline, CDR1 MNHNS and CDR2 SASEGT. The CDR3 sequence is 17 residues long. Trimming stripped 3 bases from V and 7 bases from J, with 21 bases between. The CDR3 spells CASSDPGHHLGGEKLFF. The CDR3 nucleotides are TGTGCCAGCAGTGACCCGGGACATCACCTAGGAGGTGAAAAACTGTTTTTT.

This clone has only one observation. The chain has TRBV7-9 and TRBJ2-5; perhaps TRBD1 as D (6 bases). V lost 7 bases to trimming and J lost 9 bases, with 15 bases between them. Germline values: CDR1 SEHNR, CDR2 FQNEAQ (reference sequence). The CDR3 has 12 residues. DNA for the CDR3: TGTGCCAGCACTTCCAGGGGTGGTGCCCAGTACTTC. It codes for CASTSRGGAQYF.

This clone was detected a few times. The chain has TRBV9 and TRBJ2-7, with 9 bases lining up with TRBD1. The CDR3 spans 12 residues. Germline V lookup: CDR1 SGDLS, CDR2 YYNGEE. The ends lost 3 bases at V and 5 bases at J; junction bases unmatched: 0. The CDR3 DNA reads as TGTGCCAGCAGCGGGACAGGGGACGAGCAGTACTTC. Translation: CASSGTGDEQYF.

V and J are TRBV5-1 and TRBJ2-2; 10 positions match TRBD2. V dropped 0 bases and J dropped 4; count of bases not matched to a gene: 3. CDR1 and CDR2 from the germline V gene are SGHRS and YFSETQ. The CDR3 sequence is 16 residues long. This CDR3 is CASSLDSSGSTGELFF. The CDR3 DNA reads as TGCGCCAGCAGCTTGGACTCTAGCGGGAGCACCGGGGAGCTGTTTTTT.

This rearrangement joins TRBV6-6 to TRBJ1-4, with D uncertain. The V and J ends lost 0 bases and 4 bases respectively, with 9 bases between them. Germline assignment: CDR1 MNHNY and CDR2 SVGAGI (reference sequence). The CDR3 has 15 residues. The CDR3 is CASSYSKRDNEKLFF. In DNA form, the CDR3 reads TGTGCCAGCAGTTACTCAAAACGCGATAATGAAAAACTGTTTTTT.